Listed here is a single T cell receptor (beta chain). What it recognizes is unknown. Though nominally healthy at sampling, donors likely had unrecorded immune exposures. The V end was cut by 4 bases, the J end by 1 base, with 16 bases between. The CDR3 totals 16 residues. Germline V gene sequence: CDR1 KGHSH, CDR2 LQKENI. This specimen belongs to a study of cytomegalovirus exposure and HLA in healthy donors. About the research overall: A data release that came early held tens of millions of unique TCRs from HLA-typed donors.

Whole-study findings and limits: The study labeled 150 or so TCR beta chains cytomegalovirus-associated. Three CMV-associated chains proved CMV antigen-specific in vitro.

The study ran its PCR with 60 Vbeta and 13 Jbeta primers. Sequencing used immunoSEQ multiplex PCR; TCRdb keeps in-frame clones, though not all of them. The repertoire consists of 150,000 to 200,000 clones, with just under 80% occurring once and the leading ten covering 1%. The source is a woman in her forties or fifties in good health and CMV-seropositive. What was sequenced was PBMCs. The genes are TRBV18 and TRBJ2-5; a weak D match, TRBD1 (6 bases). The CDR3 DNA reads TGTGCCAGCTCACTAACCTCCGGGACATCCCAAGAGACCCAGTACTTC. It encodes CASSLTSGTSQETQYF.